The text below deals with one T cell receptor (beta chain). The target antigen is unknown. Here the CDR3 omits its conserved ending phenylalanine or tryptophan, so a read error is the likely source. Synthesis of TCR beta cDNA was carried out from 500 ng total RNA with a constant-region primer. Slightly modified ARM-PCR, run as three nested multiplex PCR rounds, produced the TCR beta libraries. Amplification in the first two PCR rounds was performed using TRBV1-TRBV30 forward primers and a C-beta reverse primer for about 10 cycles each. TCRdb reprocessed the multiplex PCR reads via MiXCR and lists one record per CDR3 protein. This table holds roughly 25,000 distinct CDR3 sequences, roughly four fifths found once. This CDR3 region has 16 residues. The entry originates in a study of tumor-infiltrating lymphocytes in primary liver carcinoma. Study outcomes and limitations: It was tumor-adjacent and tumor-blood pairs that overlapped less than tumor region pairs did. Tumors carried a top-250-clone fraction significantly exceeding that of blood (p = 0.039).

Unsorted bulk tissue (about 18-30 mg) underwent RNA and DNA co-extraction. Input material: liver tumor tissue from sampling region 3. The subset was: tumor region T3, left-lateral pole. The origin of this receptor is a man aged 40-49 years with primary liver carcinoma and hepatitis B virus infection. This sequence joins TRBV12-3 or TRBV12-4 and TRBJ1-6; TRBD1 matches 9 bases. The chain's CDR3 is CVSSSMGTGFNSPLHI. The CDR3 nucleotides read TGTGTCAGCAGTTCAATGGGGACAGGGTTCAATTCACCCCTCCACATT.